These 27 T cell receptor beta chains came from one sample sequenced in a study of human CD8 memory T cell subsets. Libraries for TCR beta were constructed using UMI-labeled 5' RACE. TCRdb reprocessed the 5' RACE reads, with one entry per CDR3 protein and no DNA. The repertoire table contains roughly 7,000 distinct CDR3 sequences. The material sequenced was CD8+ T cells from PBMCs. The receptors derive from a human donor in good health.

The chain is built from TRBV11-2 and TRBJ2-1; the D call of TRBD2 rests on TCRdb alone, since no DNA is present to check it. Germline CDR1 SGHAT, CDR2 FQNNGV. The CDR3 extends over 18 amino acids. The CDR3 here is CASSLELAGGSSQGEQFF.

The rearrangement uses TRBV7-3 and TRBJ2-1; TCRdb selects TRBD1, and the lack of DNA leaves this call unchecked. The germline CDR1 and CDR2 sequences are SGHTA and FQGTGA. The CDR3 length is 13 residues. The CDR3 loop is CASSWTGGHEQFF.

Its frequency marks this clonotype as medium-sized. This chain uses TRBV19 with TRBJ2-1. CDR1 is LNHDA and CDR2 is SQIVND in the germline V gene (reference sequence). This CDR3 comprises 14 residues. The CDR3 spells CASSMADAYNEQFF.

Its frequency marks this clonotype as medium-sized. The rearrangement uses TRBV14 and TRBJ2-7. This CDR3 spans 15 amino acids. CDR1 is SGHDN and CDR2 is FVKESK in the germline V gene. CDR3: CASSQDLVTLYEQYF. The full variable domain, with the rest looked up from reference TRBV14 and TRBJ2-7, is EAGVTQFPSHSVIEKGQTVTLRCDPISGHDNLYWYRRVMGKEIKFLLHFVKESKQDESGMPNNRFLAERTGGTYSTLKVQPAELEDSGVYFCASSQDLVTLYEQYFGPGTRLTVT.

This chain joins TRBV4-1 and TRBJ2-2; with no DNA, the TCRdb D assignment of TRBD2 cannot be verified. From germline, CDR1 is MGHRA and CDR2 YSYEKL. The CDR3 is 15 amino acids. The CDR3 sequence is CASSPVGLNTGELFF.

The chain joins TRBV12-3 or TRBV12-4 to TRBJ2-1; as DNA is missing, the TRBD2 call by TCRdb cannot be tested. This CDR3 is built from 13 residues. The CDR3 loop is CASSPEGWNEQFF.

Here the CDR3 reads CASSVVSGSTEQFF. This chain uses TRBV9 with TRBJ2-1; the TCRdb D gene call, TRBD2, has no DNA to confirm it. The CDR3 consists of 14 residues. Germline V gives CDR1 SGDLS, CDR2 YYNGEE.

Judged by frequency, this clonotype is medium-sized. This chain uses TRBV6-6 with TRBJ1-5. The germline CDR1 and CDR2 sequences are MNHNY and SVGAGI (reference sequence). The CDR3 covers 14 residues. This chain's CDR3 is CASRDWEGDQPQHF.

By frequency, this clonotype registers medium-sized (0.01 to 0.1%). V and J are TRBV29-1 and TRBJ2-1; the D gene TCRdb calls, TRBD1, cannot be checked with no DNA. Germline loops: CDR1 SQVTM, CDR2 ANQGSEA. This CDR3 comprises 14 residues. CDR3 amino acids: CSVWGDTTKNEQFF.

The chain links TRBV9 to TRBJ2-2; the TRBD2 assignment by TCRdb is unverifiable without DNA. CDR3 length equals 18 residues. Germline V gene lookup returns CDR1 SGDLS and CDR2 YYNGEE. This chain's CDR3 is CASSPPGEERENTGELFF.

This chain joins TRBV19 and TRBJ2-1; the TCRdb call, TRBD2, lacks DNA for checking. The CDR3 has 16 residues. Germline loops: CDR1 LNHDA, CDR2 SQIVND (reference sequence). The CDR3 region is CASKRGGPSSYNEQFF.

This rearrangement joins TRBV5-1 to TRBJ2-7; the TCRdb D gene call, TRBD1, has no DNA to confirm it. The CDR3 extends over 15 amino acids. Germline loops: CDR1 SGHRS, CDR2 YFSETQ. The CDR3 is CASSPDIGTIYEQYF.

The V and J genes are TRBV20-1 and TRBJ2-3; lacking DNA, the TRBD1 call made by TCRdb goes unchecked. Germline lookup yields CDR1 DFQATT and CDR2 SNEGSKA (reference sequence). CDR3 length: 14 amino acids. The CDR3 spells CSARDRQGPDTQYF.

The CDR3: CASSFAGSGSIEQFF. The chain is built from TRBV11-2 and TRBJ2-1; the D call of TRBD2 rests on TCRdb alone, since no DNA is present to check it. There are 15 residues in the CDR3. Germline lookup yields CDR1 SGHAT and CDR2 FQNNGV.

This sequence joins TRBV28 and TRBJ1-1. The germline V gene encodes CDR1 MDHEN and CDR2 SYDVKM. The length of the CDR3 is 13 residues. Here the CDR3 reads CASSFRGLAEAFF. The full variable domain, in which reference TRBV28 and TRBJ1-1 provide the parts outside the CDR3, is DVKVTQSSRYLVKRTGEKVFLECVQDMDHENMFWYRQDPGLGLRLIYFSYDVKMKEKGDIPEGYSVSREKKERFSLILESASTNQTSMYLCASSFRGLAEAFFGQGTRLTVV.

According to its frequency, this clonotype is medium-sized (0.01 to 0.1%). The V gene is TRBV14, the J gene TRBJ2-7. The CDR3 has 13 residues. Germline V gene lookup returns CDR1 SGHDN and CDR2 FVKESK. CDR3 sequence reads: CASSQANVYEQYF.

The V gene is TRBV7-9, the J gene TRBJ2-7; TCRdb's D gene call, TRBD2, goes unchecked for lack of DNA. Germline V lookup: CDR1 SEHNR, CDR2 FQNEAQ (reference sequence). The CDR3 contains 13 residues. The CDR3 is CASSSKVEGEQYF.

The gene calls are TRBV4-1 and TRBJ1-1; TCRdb calls TRBD1, which cannot be checked without DNA. Germline loops: CDR1 MGHRA, CDR2 YSYEKL. The CDR3 has 15 residues. This CDR3 is CASSQDKGQGTEAFF.

Measured by frequency, this clonotype is large. J is TRBJ1-2 and V is TRBV29-1. The CDR3 covers 13 residues. Germline CDR1 is SQVTM and CDR2 is ANQGSEA. The CDR3 loop is CSASAGEIYGYTF.

The J gene is TRBJ2-2, the V gene TRBV7-6; TCRdb designates TRBD1, a call that cannot be tested without DNA. Germline values: CDR1 SGHVS, CDR2 FNYEAQ. The CDR3 has 18 amino acids. The CDR3: CASSASYAGGVDTGELFF.

The V call is TRBV29-1, the J call TRBJ1-1; TCRdb proposes TRBD1, but this gene call is untestable without DNA. The CDR3 has 14 residues. In germline, CDR1 is SQVTM, CDR2 ANQGSEA. The CDR3 reads CSVQGAPGNTEAFF.

The rearrangement joins TRBV7-9 to TRBJ2-2. Germline CDR1 SEHNR, CDR2 FQNEAQ (reference sequence). The CDR3 runs to 15 residues. This CDR3 reads CASSLGAVNTGELFF.

The chain employs TRBV7-8 and TRBJ1-1; TCRdb reports TRBD1, a call that lacks DNA to check it against. CDR3 size: 14 residues. The germline CDR1 and CDR2 sequences are SGHVS and FQNEAQ. CDR3 residues: CASSYWGTGTEAFF. Full variable domain (remainder filled in from reference TRBV7-8 and TRBJ1-1): GAGVSQSPRYKVAKRGQDVALRCDPISGHVSLFWYQQALGQGPEFLTYFQNEAQLDKSGLPSDRFFAERPEGSVSTLKIQRTQQEDSAVYLCASSYWGTGTEAFFGQGTRLTVV.

V usage is TRBV9 and J usage is TRBJ2-2; there is no DNA to check the TCRdb D call of TRBD2. Germline V lookup: CDR1 SGDLS, CDR2 YYNGEE. CDR3 length equals 16 residues. Here the CDR3 reads CASSGSLADLTGELFF.

The chain links TRBV28 to TRBJ2-7; checking the TCRdb D call of TRBD2 is not possible without DNA. Germline V lookup: CDR1 MDHEN, CDR2 SYDVKM. CDR3 length: 11 amino acids. The CDR3 region is CASSALIEQYF.

By frequency, this clonotype is medium-sized. The chain joins TRBV5-1 to TRBJ1-1; the TRBD1 assignment by TCRdb is unverifiable without DNA. Germline V lookup: CDR1 SGHRS, CDR2 YFSETQ. CDR3 length equals 16 residues. The CDR3 here is CASSLERMGVNTEAFF. Variable domain in full (rest from reference TRBV5-1 and TRBJ1-1): KAGVTQTPRYLIKTRGQQVTLSCSPISGHRSVSWYQQTPGQGLQFLFEYFSETQRNKGNFPGRFSGRQFSNSRSEMNVSTLELGDSALYLCASSLERMGVNTEAFFGQGTRLTVV.

The chain uses TRBV20-1 and TRBJ2-7. This CDR3 spans 13 amino acids. The germline V gene has CDR1 DFQATT and CDR2 SNEGSKA (reference sequence). The CDR3 region is CSARGVSSYEQYF.